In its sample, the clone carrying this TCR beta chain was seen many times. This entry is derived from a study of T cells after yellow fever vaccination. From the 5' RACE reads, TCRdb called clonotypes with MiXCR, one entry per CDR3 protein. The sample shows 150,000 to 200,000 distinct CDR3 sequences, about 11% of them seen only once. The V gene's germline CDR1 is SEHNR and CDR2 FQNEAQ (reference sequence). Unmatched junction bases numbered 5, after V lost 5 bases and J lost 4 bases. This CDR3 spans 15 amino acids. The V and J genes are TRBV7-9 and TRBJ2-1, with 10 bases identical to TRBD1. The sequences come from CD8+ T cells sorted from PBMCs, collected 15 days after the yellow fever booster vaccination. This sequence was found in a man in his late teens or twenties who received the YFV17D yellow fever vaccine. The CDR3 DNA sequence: TGTGCCAGCAGCCCGGACAGGGGGGTTTACAATGAGCAGTTCTTC. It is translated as CASSPDRGVYNEQFF.